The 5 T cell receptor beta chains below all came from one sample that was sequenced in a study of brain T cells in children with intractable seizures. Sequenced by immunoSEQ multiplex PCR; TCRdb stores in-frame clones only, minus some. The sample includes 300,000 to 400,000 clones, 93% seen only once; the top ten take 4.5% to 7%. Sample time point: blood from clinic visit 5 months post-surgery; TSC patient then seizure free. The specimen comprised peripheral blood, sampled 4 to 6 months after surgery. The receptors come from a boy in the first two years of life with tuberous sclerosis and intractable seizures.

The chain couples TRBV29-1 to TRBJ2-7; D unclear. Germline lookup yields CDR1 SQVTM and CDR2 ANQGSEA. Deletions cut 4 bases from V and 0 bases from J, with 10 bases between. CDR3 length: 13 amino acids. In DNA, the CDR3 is TGCAGCGTTGGTTGGCCCAGCTCCTACGAGCAGTACTTC. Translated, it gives CSVGWPSSYEQYF.

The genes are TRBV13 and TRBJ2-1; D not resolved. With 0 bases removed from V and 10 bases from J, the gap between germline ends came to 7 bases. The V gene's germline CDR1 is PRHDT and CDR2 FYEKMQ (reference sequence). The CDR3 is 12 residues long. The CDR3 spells CASSLGPPEQFF. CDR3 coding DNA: TGTGCCAGCAGCTTAGGCCCCCCCGAGCAGTTCTTC.

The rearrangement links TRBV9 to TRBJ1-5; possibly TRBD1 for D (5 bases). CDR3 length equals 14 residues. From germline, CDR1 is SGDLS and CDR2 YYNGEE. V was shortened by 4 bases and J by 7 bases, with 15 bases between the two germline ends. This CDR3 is CASSPNQGPQPQHF. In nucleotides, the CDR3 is TGTGCCAGCAGCCCTAATCAGGGACCCCAGCCCCAGCATTTT.

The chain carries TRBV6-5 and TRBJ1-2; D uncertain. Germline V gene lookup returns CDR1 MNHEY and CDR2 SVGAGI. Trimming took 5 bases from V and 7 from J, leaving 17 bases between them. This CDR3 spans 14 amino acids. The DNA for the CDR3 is TGTGCCAGCAGTCCCGTAACGGGGATTAGTGGCTACACCTTC. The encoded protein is CASSPVTGISGYTF.

The CDR3 protein is CASSLLQPPGGGGVLTDTQYF. The CDR3 DNA reads TGTGCCAGCAGTTTGCTTCAGCCCCCAGGGGGAGGAGGGGTACTCACAGATACGCAGTATTTT. This chain joins TRBV28 and TRBJ2-3, with TRBD1 as a possible D gene (7 bases). Germline assignment: CDR1 MDHEN and CDR2 SYDVKM. The CDR3 is 21 amino acids. Trimming took 3 bases from V and 2 from J, leaving 30 bases between them.